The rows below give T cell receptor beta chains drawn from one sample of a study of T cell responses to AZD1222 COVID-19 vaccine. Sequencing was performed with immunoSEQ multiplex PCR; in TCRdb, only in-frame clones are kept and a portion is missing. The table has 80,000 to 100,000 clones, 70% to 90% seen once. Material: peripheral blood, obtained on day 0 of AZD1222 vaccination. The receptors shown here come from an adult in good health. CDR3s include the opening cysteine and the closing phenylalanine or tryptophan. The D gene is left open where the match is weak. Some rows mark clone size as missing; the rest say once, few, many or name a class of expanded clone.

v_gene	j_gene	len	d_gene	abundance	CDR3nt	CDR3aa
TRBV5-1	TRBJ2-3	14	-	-	TGCGCCAGCAGCCTCCCAGGGCGGCAAGATACGCAGTATTTT	CASSLPGRQDTQYF
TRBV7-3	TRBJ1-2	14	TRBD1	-	TGTGCCAGCAGCCCCTCGACAGGGGGCTATGGCTACACCTTC	CASSPSTGGYGYTF
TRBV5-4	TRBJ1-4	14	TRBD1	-	TGTGCCAGCAGTCAGGGGGCGACTAATGAAAAACTGTTTTTT	CASSQGATNEKLFF
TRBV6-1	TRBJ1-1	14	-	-	TGTGCCAGCAGTGAGGCGCGAGTGAACACTGAAGCTTTCTTT	CASSEARVNTEAFF
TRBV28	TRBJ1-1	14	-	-	TGTGCCAGCAGTCCCGGCTTTTCAAACACTGAAGCTTTCTTT	CASSPGFSNTEAFF
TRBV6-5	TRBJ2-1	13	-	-	TGTGCCAGCAGTTACCGTCAAGGCGATGAGCAGTTCTTC	CASSYRQGDEQFF
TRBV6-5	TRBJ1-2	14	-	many	TGTGCCAGCAGTTATGGTGGCGGAACCGGGGGCTACACCTTC	CASSYGGGTGGYTF
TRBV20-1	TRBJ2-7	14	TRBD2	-	TGCAGTGCTAGTCAGCTAGCGGGGGGATACGAGCAGTACTTC	CSASQLAGGYEQYF
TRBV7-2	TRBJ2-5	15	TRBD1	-	TGTGCCAGCAGCCCGACCGTTGGACAGGGCTGGACCCAGTACTTC	CASSPTVGQGWTQYF
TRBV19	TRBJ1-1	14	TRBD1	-	TGTGCCAGTACCCGGGACAGGGGCTTTACTGAAGCTTTCTTT	CASTRDRGFTEAFF
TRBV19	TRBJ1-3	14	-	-	TGTGCCAGTAGAGGGGGGGGAGCTGGAAACACCATATATTTT	CASRGGGAGNTIYF
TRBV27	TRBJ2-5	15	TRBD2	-	TGTGCCAGCAGTTTATGGGCGGGGGGGCCGGAGACCCAGTACTTC	CASSLWAGGPETQYF
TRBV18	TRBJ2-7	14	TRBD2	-	TGTGCCAGCTCACGACTAGCGGGGGGCTACGAGCAGTACTTC	CASSRLAGGYEQYF
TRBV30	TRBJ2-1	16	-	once	TGTGCCTGGAGTGGCGGATCTCGGAATCCCGCGGATGAGCAGTTCTTC	CAWSGGSRNPADEQFF
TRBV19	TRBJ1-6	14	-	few	TGTGCCAGTAGTATCAGGGAATGGAATTCACCCCTCCACTTT	CASSIREWNSPLHF
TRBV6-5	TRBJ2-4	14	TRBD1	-	TGTGCCAGCAGCCGAGTGGGACAGGGGGACATTCAGTACTTC	CASSRVGQGDIQYF
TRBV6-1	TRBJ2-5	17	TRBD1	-	TGTGCCAGCAGTGCTGCATCCTCCGGGACAGCACGGGAGACCCAGTACTTC	CASSAASSGTARETQYF
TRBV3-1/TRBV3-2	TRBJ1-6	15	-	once	TGTGCCAGCAGCCTAACGGGGGGGCGTAATTCACCCCTCCACTTT	CASSLTGGRNSPLHF
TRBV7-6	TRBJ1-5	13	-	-	TGTGCCAGCAGCTCGAGGGTGGGTCAGCCCCAGCATTTT	CASSSRVGQPQHF
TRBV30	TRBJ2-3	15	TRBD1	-	TGTGCCTGGAGTACGACAGGGATCGGCACAGATACGCAGTATTTT	CAWSTTGIGTDTQYF
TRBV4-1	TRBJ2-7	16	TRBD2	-	TGCGCCAGCAGCCAAGCAGGCGGGGGAAGCTCCTACGAGCAGTACTTC	CASSQAGGGSSYEQYF
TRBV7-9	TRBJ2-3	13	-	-	TGTGCCAGCAGCTCAGTAGACAGAGATACGCAGTATTTT	CASSSVDRDTQYF
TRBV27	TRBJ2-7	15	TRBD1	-	TGTGCCAGCAGTTGGGGACAGAGGGCCCTCTTCGAGCAGTACTTC	CASSWGQRALFEQYF
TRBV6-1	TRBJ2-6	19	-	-	TGTGCCAGCAGTGCCTTGGTCTATGGTGCAGGGGCCGGGGCCAACGTCCTGACTTTC	CASSALVYGAGAGANVLTF
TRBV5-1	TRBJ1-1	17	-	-	TGCGCCAGCAGCTTGGCCACGGGCGGGGCTATAGAGACTGAAGCTTTCTTT	CASSLATGGAIETEAFF
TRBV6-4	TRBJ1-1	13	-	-	TGTGCCAGCACCCCCCGAGCGAACACTGAAGCTTTCTTT	CASTPRANTEAFF
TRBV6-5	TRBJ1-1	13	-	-	TGTGCCAGCAGTCATGACATAGCTGCTGAAGCTTTCTTT	CASSHDIAAEAFF
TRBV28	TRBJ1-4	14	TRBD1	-	TGTGCCAGCAGGGACAGGGCGACTAATGAAAAACTGTTTTTT	CASRDRATNEKLFF